This entry lists 26 T cell receptor beta chains sequenced from one sample in a study of cytomegalovirus exposure and HLA in healthy donors. 13 Jbeta primers and 60 Vbeta primers were used for the PCR. The assay was immunoSEQ multiplex PCR, and TCRdb's table has in-frame clones only and misses some. The repertoire holds 75,000 to 80,000 clones, with roughly 76% as singletons. The sequencing input was PBMCs. Source of these receptors: a male donor in good health and CMV-seropositive.

V usage is TRBV27 and J usage is TRBJ2-2; TRBD2 matches at 10 bases. Germline CDR1 is MNHEY and CDR2 is SMNVEV (reference sequence). The CDR3 covers 15 residues. V was pared by 7 bases and J by 5 bases, with 7 bases of the junction left unmatched. The CDR3 spells CASTKAAGGTGELFF. In nucleotides, the CDR3 is TGTGCCAGCACAAAAGCAGCGGGGGGGACCGGGGAGCTGTTTTTT.

The chain combines TRBV30 with TRBJ1-1; TRBD1 aligns across 7 bases. CDR1 and CDR2 (germline): GTSNPN, SVGIG (reference sequence). This CDR3 is 15 amino acids long. The V segment lost 2 bases and the J segment 0 bases; nucleotides outside the gene matches: 6. CDR3 sequence reads: CAWSSPGQMNTEAFF. CDR3 sequence (DNA): TGTGCCTGGAGTTCCCCGGGACAGATGAACACTGAAGCTTTCTTT.

This sequence joins TRBV7-7 and TRBJ1-6; D gene ambiguous. Germline loops: CDR1 SSHAT, CDR2 FNYEAQ (reference sequence). Trimming removed 6 bases at V and 4 bases at J, with 13 bases between. The CDR3 covers 15 residues. The CDR3 DNA reads as TGTGCCAGCAGTCCTTTCACAGAGTATAATTCACCCCTCCACTTT. It codes for CASSPFTEYNSPLHF.

V usage is TRBV5-1 and J usage is TRBJ1-5; TRBD1 aligns across 8 bases. Germline values: CDR1 SGHRS, CDR2 YFSETQ. Trimming cost V 4 bases and J 7 bases; bases outside gene matches: 13. The CDR3 spans 16 residues. CDR3 nucleotide sequence: TGCGCCAGCAGCCCGGGACAGGAGACAGTCGGACAGCCCCAGCATTTT. This gives the protein CASSPGQETVGQPQHF.

V gene TRBV6-1 combines with J gene TRBJ2-1, with 7 bases fitting TRBD2. Germline CDR1 is MNHNS and CDR2 is SASEGT. J lost 7 bases, V lost 7 bases, and 13 bases had no gene match. This CDR3 contains 15 residues. The DNA for the CDR3 is TGTGCCAGCAAAGAAGGGACTACAAATAGGAATGAGCAGTTCTTC. Translated, it gives CASKEGTTNRNEQFF.

The chain employs TRBV11-2 and TRBJ2-1; no reliable D call. CDR1 and CDR2 from the germline V gene are SGHAT and FQNNGV. V was clipped by 6 bases and J by 15 bases, with 15 bases between them. The CDR3 covers 11 residues. The CDR3 nucleotides read TGTGCCAGCAGTTATGTCCGAAGCCGGTTCTTC. This codes for CASSYVRSRFF.

J is TRBJ2-3 and V is TRBV7-6; 9 bases fit TRBD1. V shed 5 bases, J shed 2 bases, and the junction held 8 bases outside the gene matches. Germline CDR1 SGHVS, CDR2 FNYEAQ. This CDR3 comprises 16 residues. CDR3: CASSGNDRGSTDTQYF. The CDR3, as DNA: TGTGCCAGCAGCGGCAACGACAGGGGGTCCACAGATACGCAGTATTTT.

The rearrangement uses TRBV9 and TRBJ2-1; TRBD2 might be the D (6 bases). Trimming shortened V by 4 bases and J by 5 bases, and 19 bases separated the two germline ends. CDR1 is SGDLS, CDR2 YYNGEE, per germline. CDR3 size: 16 residues. CDR3 coding DNA: TGTGCCAGCAGCCACGGGGCGGGGTTTGGGGACAATGAGCAGTTCTTC. Protein product: CASSHGAGFGDNEQFF.

The CDR3 loop is CASSLRGLYNEQFF. As DNA, the CDR3 is TGTGCCAGCAGCTTGCGGGGGCTATACAATGAGCAGTTCTTC. This chain links TRBV11-3 with TRBJ2-1; tentative D call: TRBD2 (7 bases). This CDR3 contains 14 residues. Per germline, CDR1 SGHNT and CDR2 YENEEA. V dropped 3 bases and J dropped 4 bases, with 10 bases sitting between them. Together with reference TRBV11-3 and TRBJ2-1, the CDR3 gives the full variable domain: EAGVVQSPRYKIIEKKQPVAFWCNPISGHNTLYWYLQNLGQGPELLIRYENEEAVDDSQLPKDRFSAERLKGVDSTLKIQPAELGDSAVYLCASSLRGLYNEQFFGPGTRLTVL.

V usage is TRBV21-1 and J usage is TRBJ1-2; the listed D gene, TRBD1, was not tested against the DNA. TRBV21-1 is a documented pseudogene. The CDR3 length is 14 residues. CDR3 in amino acids: CASSKIVADYGYTF. Written as DNA, the CDR3 is TGTGCCAGCAGCAAAATCGTGGCAGACTATGGCTACACCTTC.

The chain combines TRBV27 with TRBJ2-1, with 11 bases fitting TRBD2. The CDR3 sequence is 16 residues long. J lost 4 bases, V lost 7 bases, and 9 bases had no gene match. Germline CDR1 and CDR2: MNHEY and SMNVEV (reference sequence). CDR3 amino acids: CASTPSLAGGYNEQFF. CDR3 coding DNA: TGTGCCAGCACCCCCTCCCTAGCGGGAGGTTACAATGAGCAGTTCTTC.

J is TRBJ1-1 and V is TRBV29-1, with no clear D. The CDR3 runs 13 residues. Germline V CDR1 and CDR2: SQVTM, ANQGSEA. V was pared by 7 bases and J by 0 bases, with 12 bases between. CDR3 DNA: TGCAGCGCCCGAGCAGGTATGAACACTGAAGCTTTCTTT. Its translation: CSARAGMNTEAFF. The complete variable domain, with remaining parts taken from reference TRBV29-1 and TRBJ1-1, reads SAVISQKPSRDICQRGTSLTIQCQVDSQVTMMFWYRQQPGQSLTLIATANQGSEATYESGFVIDKFPISRPNLTFSTLTVSNMSPEDSSIYLCSARAGMNTEAFFGQGTRLTVV.

The V and J genes are TRBV19 and TRBJ1-2; 7 bases map to TRBD1. This CDR3 comprises 15 residues. With 0 bases clipped from V and 6 bases from J, the junction kept 7 bases outside the gene matches. Germline V CDR1 and CDR2: LNHDA, SQIVND (reference sequence). The CDR3 here is CASSIDTGVYDGYTF. The DNA for the CDR3 is TGTGCCAGTAGTATAGATACAGGGGTCTACGATGGCTACACCTTC. The full variable domain, rest sourced from reference TRBV19 and TRBJ1-2, is DGGITQSPKYLFRKEGQNVTLSCEQNLNHDAMYWYRQDPGQGLRLIYYSQIVNDFQKGDIAEGYSVSREKKESFPLTVTSAQKNPTAFYLCASSIDTGVYDGYTFGSGTRLTVV.

The chain couples TRBV30 to TRBJ1-2, with a weak D call TRBD1 (6 bases). V lost 3 bases, J lost 5 bases, and 16 bases lay in between. The CDR3 length is 14 residues. CDR1 and CDR2 (germline): GTSNPN, SVGIG (reference sequence). Here the CDR3 DNA reads TGTGCCTGGAGAAAGGGCAGGGGTTTATATGGCTACACCTTC. This encodes CAWRKGRGLYGYTF. Looking up the rest from reference TRBV30 and TRBJ1-2 gives the full variable domain: SQTIHQWPATLVQPVGSPLSLECTVEGTSNPNLYWYRQAAGRGLQLLFYSVGIGQISSEVPQNLSASRPQDRQFILSSKKLLLSDSGFYLCAWRKGRGLYGYTFGSGTRLTVV.

The chain has TRBV10-2 and TRBJ1-6; D gene uncertain. The CDR3 spans 14 residues. The germline CDR1 and CDR2 sequences are WSHSY and SAAADI. V lost 5 bases and J lost 5, with 10 bases in between. The CDR3 region is CASSRSQDNSPLHF. DNA of the CDR3: TGCGCCAGCAGTCGGTCTCAAGATAATTCACCCCTCCACTTT.

The J gene is TRBJ2-1, the V gene TRBV19; 9 nucleotides align to TRBD1. Germline loops: CDR1 LNHDA, CDR2 SQIVND (reference sequence). There are 15 residues in the CDR3. J lost 8 bases, V lost 5 bases, and 10 bases had no gene match. The CDR3, as DNA: TGTGCCAGTAGTTCCCCGGGACAGGGTAGCGATGAGCAGTTCTTC. Translation: CASSSPGQGSDEQFF.

The chain recombines TRBV5-1 with TRBJ2-5; 7 bases map to TRBD2. CDR1 is SGHRS and CDR2 is YFSETQ in the germline V gene. CDR3 length: 14 residues. Trimming took 0 bases from V and 5 from J; bases not matched to a gene: 4. The CDR3 reads CASSLGLAIETQYF. The CDR3 region has the DNA TGCGCCAGCAGCTTGGGACTAGCCATCGAGACCCAGTACTTC.

This clone was seen a handful of times. The chain employs TRBV4-1 and TRBJ2-2; D call uncertain. CDR3 length equals 17 residues. V gave up 3 bases and J gave up 0 bases, with 14 bases separating them. CDR1 is MGHRA, CDR2 YSYEKL, per germline. Here the CDR3 DNA reads TGCGCCAGCAGCCAGGTGGGCCGAAACGCGAACACCGGGGAGCTGTTTTTT. Its translation is CASSQVGRNANTGELFF.

This clone was observed a handful of times. The V call is TRBV6-5, the J call TRBJ2-2; 10 nucleotides match TRBD2. Germline V gene lookup returns CDR1 MNHEY and CDR2 SVGAGI. V lost 4 bases, J lost 7 bases, and 6 bases stayed unmatched. The CDR3 covers 15 residues. CDR3 nucleotide sequence: TGTGCCAGCAGTTGGAGCGGGGGGGCCGACGGGGAGCTGTTTTTT. Protein sequence: CASSWSGGADGELFF.

The chain links TRBV18 to TRBJ2-5, with a weak D call TRBD1 (6 bases). The CDR3 has 13 residues. Germline CDR1 and CDR2: KGHSH and LQKENI. Trimming shortened V by 4 bases and J by 5 bases, and 11 bases separated the two germline ends. DNA for the CDR3: TGTGCCAGCTCACGACAGGAGTTCGAGACCCAGTACTTC. It specifies CASSRQEFETQYF. Full variable domain (missing parts from reference TRBV18 and TRBJ2-5): NAGVMQNPRHLVRRRGQEARLRCSPMKGHSHVYWYRQLPEEGLKFMVYLQKENIIDESGMPKERFSAEFPKEGPSILRIQQVVRGDSAAYFCASSRQEFETQYFGPGTRLLVL.

The chain uses TRBV11-1 and TRBJ2-5; D possibly corresponds to TRBD2 (6 bases). The end of the DNA aligns better with TRBJ2-7, so the J call may be wrong. The CDR3 covers 13 residues. CDR1 is SGHAT and CDR2 is FQDESV in the germline V gene (reference sequence). The CDR3 protein is CASRFGGTAEQYF. In DNA, the CDR3 is TGTGCCAGCAGATTTGGCGGGACGGCCGAGCAGTACTTC.

The chain employs TRBV4-1 and TRBJ2-5, with TRBD2 matching over 7 bases. This CDR3 is built from 18 residues. Germline CDR1 MGHRA, CDR2 YSYEKL. V lost 7 bases and J lost 5; bases outside the gene matches: 22. The CDR3 spells CASKFRWGSGTSRETQYF. The CDR3 coding sequence is TGCGCCAGCAAGTTTCGATGGGGAAGCGGGACGTCCCGGGAGACCCAGTACTTC.

The chain couples TRBV5-1 to TRBJ2-3, with TRBD1 identical over 7 bases. CDR1 SGHRS and CDR2 YFSETQ come from the germline V gene. The CDR3 covers 14 residues. Germline trimming cut 7 bases from V and 6 bases from J; bases unmatched to any gene: 11. The CDR3 region has the DNA TGCGCCAGCCGCAGGGACAGTTCATCGGATACGCAGTATTTT. Its translation: CASRRDSSSDTQYF.

The chain uses TRBV7-2 and TRBJ2-1, with 10 bases lining up with TRBD2. The CDR3 runs to 15 residues. CDR1 is SGHTA, CDR2 FQGNSA, per germline. J lost 4 bases, V lost 4 bases, and 4 bases had no gene match. The CDR3 region is CASSWRTSGYNEQFF. As DNA, the CDR3 is TGTGCCAGCAGCTGGAGGACTAGCGGTTACAATGAGCAGTTCTTC. Combining the CDR3 with reference TRBV7-2 and TRBJ2-1 gives the whole variable domain GAGVSQSPSNKVTEKGKDVELRCDPISGHTALYWYRQSLGQGLEFLIYFQGNSAPDKSGLPSDRFSAERTGGSVSTLTIQRTQQEDSAVYLCASSWRTSGYNEQFFGPGTRLTVL.

J is TRBJ2-4 and V is TRBV18; TRBD2 agrees at 7 bases. With 3 bases clipped from V and 1 base from J, the junction kept 9 bases outside the gene matches. Germline CDR1 KGHSH, CDR2 LQKENI. CDR3 length equals 17 residues. CDR3 region: CASSPLGAGAAKNIQYF. The CDR3 DNA reads as TGTGCCAGCTCACCCCTAGGGGCGGGAGCGGCCAAAAACATTCAGTACTTC.

This chain uses TRBV29-1 with TRBJ2-7; 10 bases match TRBD2. CDR1 is SQVTM, CDR2 ANQGSEA, per germline. V trimming: 4 bases; J trimming: 0 bases; junction bases outside the gene matches: 6. The CDR3 length is 15 residues. The CDR3, as DNA: TGCAGCGTTGCTGGAACTAGCGGGGCCTCCTACGAGCAGTACTTC. Translating it yields CSVAGTSGASYEQYF.